This T cell receptor (beta chain) was captured by sequencing in a study of T cells expressing NK-cell markers (dated by TCRdb to 2020 to 2022). At the level of the whole study: Eight or nine donors provided sorted CD3+CD56+NKG2C+, CD3+CD56+NKG2C- and CD3+CD56-NKG2C+ T-cell subsets, whose TCR beta-chain repertoires were profiled. Among the eight sequenced donors, only one was HCMV-seronegative, while the other seven were HCMV-seropositive. The eight sequenced donors were randomly selected healthy volunteers, three men and five women. Libraries were sequenced as 2 x 150 bp reads on Illumina HiSeq 2000/2500, MiSeq or NextSeq.

CDR1 and CDR2 are drawn from the germline V gene (reference sequence): SGHNT, YYREEE. Inclusive of the bounding cysteine and phenylalanine, the CDR3 is 15 residues long. The nucleotide record is missing. About this clonotype itself: Its antigen is still unknown.

HCMV serostatus was determined by detecting HCMV-specific IgG in serum with a commercial ELISA kit. Ficoll density gradient centrifugation was used to isolate peripheral blood mononuclear cells from blood. Beyond this particular receptor, the publication reports: Whether the expanded NKG2C-expressing T cell clones were specific for HCMV antigens remained unclear. In several donors, the dominant CD3+CD56+NKG2C+ clonotypes were among the top 10 CD8+ clonotypes and accounted for about 1.0-7.5% of CD8+ T cells. Those dominant clonotypes were again the most abundant among CD3+CD56-NKG2C+ cells in a handful of donors, at 28.3-60.1%.

Sequenced using an Illumina HiSeq 2000. TCR beta cDNA libraries were prepared using 5'RACE template switching, which introduced a universal primer site and unique molecular identifiers. cDNA synthesis was primed from the TCR beta constant segment and was followed by two successive PCR amplification steps. Under the source paper's analysis protocol: Reads were demultiplexed and grouped by UMI with MIGEC, and clonotypes were assembled and quantified with MiTCR. Only TCR cDNA sequences supported by at least two reads were kept to exclude erroneous sequences. Downstream repertoire analysis used the tcR package, and clonotypes were matched across fractions by CDR3 nucleotide sequence plus V segment. VDJmatch was used to annotate antigen specificity against VDJdb, with one amino acid substitution in CDR3 permitted. TCRdb reprocessed the reads, so every CDR3 protein sequence counts as one entry and DNA is not shown. TCRdb, not the original authors, processed these V and J calls. The sample's table lists a count of a few hundred thousand distinct CDR3 sequences. Clones ranked in the top ten supply 4% to 6.5% of the sample.

The receptor comes from a man between 18 and 69 years old in good health. The chain couples TRBV5-4 to TRBJ2-2. The specimen sequenced was blood T cells: a sorted CD56 or NKG2C T cell subset, CD4+ or CD8+ T cells, or bulk PBMC T cells (not recorded which). The CDR3 region: CASSLDRWQTGELFF.